The 15 T cell receptor beta chains below come from one sample, sequenced in a study of blood T cell repertoires in COVID-19. Sequenced by immunoSEQ multiplex PCR; TCRdb stores in-frame clones only, minus some. Among about 80,000 clones, around 89% were seen once, and the ten largest hold around 7%. The specimen was peripheral blood. These receptor sequences come from a woman older than 75 with acute or convalescent COVID-19.

The chain uses TRBV19 and TRBJ2-5; a weak D match, TRBD1 (6 bases). The CDR3 runs 15 residues. CDR1 and CDR2 from the germline V gene are LNHDA and SQIVND (reference sequence). Trimming cost V 3 bases and J 2 bases, with 13 bases left between them. The CDR3 DNA is TGTGCCAGTAGTATGGCTGGGGGCCCTCAAGAGACCCAGTACTTC. Protein: CASSMAGGPQETQYF.

The chain couples TRBV7-6 to TRBJ1-2; TRBD1 aligns across 8 bases. V shed 5 bases and J 0 bases; nucleotides not matched to a gene: 5. The CDR3 sequence is 15 residues long. CDR1 is SGHVS and CDR2 is FNYEAQ in the germline V gene. The CDR3 sequence: CASSVGTGANYGYTF. The DNA of the CDR3 is TGTGCCAGCAGCGTGGGGACAGGAGCTAACTATGGCTACACCTTC.

The rearrangement links TRBV7-2 to TRBJ2-7; 7 positions match TRBD2. V trimming: 2 bases; J trimming: 3 bases; junction bases outside the gene matches: 13. The CDR3 covers 17 residues. Germline loops: CDR1 SGHTA, CDR2 FQGNSA. The CDR3 loop is CASSLPPSAGDNYEQYF. The DNA of the CDR3 is TGTGCCAGCAGCTTACCCCCATCTGCGGGAGATAACTACGAGCAGTACTTC.

The chain carries TRBV5-6 and TRBJ2-5; TRBD2 matches at 13 bases. The germline V gene encodes CDR1 SGHDT and CDR2 YYEEEE. This CDR3 is 16 amino acids long. V shed 4 bases and J 5 bases; nucleotides not matched to a gene: 8. The CDR3 is CASSAQEGLAGETQYF. CDR3 bases: TGTGCCAGCAGCGCACAAGAGGGACTAGCGGGGGAGACCCAGTACTTC.

The V call is TRBV5-6, the J call TRBJ2-2; perhaps TRBD1 as D (6 bases). The V gene's germline CDR1 is SGHDT and CDR2 YYEEEE. V lost 4 bases, J lost 0 bases, and 10 bases lay in between. The CDR3 sequence is 15 residues long. As DNA, the CDR3 is TGTGCCAGCAGCCTGGACAGTGCGAACACCGGGGAGCTGTTTTTT. Its protein product is CASSLDSANTGELFF.

This sequence joins TRBV7-8 and TRBJ2-1; the match to TRBD1 covers 9 bases. Germline loops: CDR1 SGHVS, CDR2 FQNEAQ. J was trimmed by 2 bases and V by 3 bases; bases with no gene match: 2. This CDR3 comprises 15 residues. The CDR3 is CASSLGQGAYNEQFF. CDR3 in DNA: TGTGCCAGCAGCTTGGGACAGGGAGCCTACAATGAGCAGTTCTTC.

This clone showed up just a few times. The chain uses TRBV30 and TRBJ2-7; D not resolved. CDR1 is GTSNPN, CDR2 SVGIG, per germline (reference sequence). Between the trimmed V and J ends, which lost 2 bases and 5 bases, there was a span of 10 bases. The CDR3 contains 12 residues. The CDR3 spells CAWSLSPNEQYF. CDR3 coding DNA: TGTGCCTGGAGTCTTTCCCCTAACGAGCAGTACTTC.

CDR3 residues: CASSPQGGGNEQYF. CDR3 bases: TGTGCCAGCTCACCACAGGGCGGGGGGAACGAGCAGTACTTC. This chain connects TRBV18 to TRBJ2-7; 8 positions agree with TRBD2. The V segment lost 1 base and the J segment 5 bases; nucleotides outside the gene matches: 4. Per the germline V gene, CDR1 is KGHSH and CDR2 is LQKENI. The CDR3 runs 14 residues.

In this sample, this clone turned up a few times. The gene calls are TRBV5-1 and TRBJ2-7; tentative D call: TRBD2 (6 bases). V shed 4 bases and J shed 0 bases, with 14 bases lying between them. In germline, CDR1 is SGHRS, CDR2 YFSETQ. The CDR3 is 15 amino acids. The CDR3 nucleotides read TGCGCCAGCAGCCCCGGAGGGAAGAGCTCCTACGAGCAGTACTTC. Its protein product is CASSPGGKSSYEQYF.

The V call is TRBV27, the J call TRBJ1-3, with D maybe TRBD1 (6 bases). Per germline, CDR1 MNHEY and CDR2 SMNVEV (reference sequence). The CDR3 covers 18 residues. V lost 6 bases and J lost 0, with 21 bases in between. In DNA, the CDR3 is TGTGCCAGCAGCGCACCAGGGGTCCCCCCCTGCTCTGGAAACACCATATATTTT. This encodes CASSAPGVPPCSGNTIYF.

The chain joins TRBV18 to TRBJ1-1, with D unresolved. From germline, CDR1 is KGHSH and CDR2 LQKENI. V was cut by 3 bases and J by 2 bases, with 13 bases left in between. CDR3 length: 15 residues. The CDR3 sequence: CASSPSRDSNTEAFF. CDR3 nucleotide sequence: TGTGCCAGCTCACCGAGCCGGGATTCAAACACTGAAGCTTTCTTT. The entire variable domain, with the rest obtained from reference TRBV18 and TRBJ1-1, is as follows: NAGVMQNPRHLVRRRGQEARLRCSPMKGHSHVYWYRQLPEEGLKFMVYLQKENIIDESGMPKERFSAEFPKEGPSILRIQQVVRGDSAAYFCASSPSRDSNTEAFFGQGTRLTVV.

The chain recombines TRBV7-9 with TRBJ2-1; 7 bases fit TRBD1. The V gene's germline CDR1 is SEHNR and CDR2 FQNEAQ (reference sequence). Losses at the gene ends were 3 bases for V and 0 bases for J; bases not matched to a gene: 5. This CDR3 is 16 amino acids long. The CDR3 loop is CASSLRGLTSYNEQFF. The CDR3, as DNA: TGTGCCAGCAGCTTGAGGGGGCTAACCTCCTACAATGAGCAGTTCTTC.

The count of this clone is one. The sample has other DNA sequences that encode this CDR3 too. This chain uses TRBV5-1 with TRBJ1-1, with 9 bases fitting TRBD1. CDR3 length: 14 residues. With V trimmed by 0 bases and J by 4 bases, 1 base remained unmatched. Germline V gene data show CDR1 as SGHRS and CDR2 as YFSETQ. The CDR3 nucleotides are TGCGCCAGCAGCTTGGGACAGGGGGGCACTGAAGCTTTCTTT. Protein sequence: CASSLGQGGTEAFF.

J is TRBJ2-3 and V is TRBV4-3, with 9 bases lining up with TRBD1. The CDR3 spans 15 residues. Germline V gene lookup returns CDR1 LGHNA and CDR2 YSLEER. The V segment lost 1 base and the J segment 6 bases; nucleotides outside the gene matches: 5. The CDR3 loop reads CASSQGTGDVDTQYF. The CDR3 nucleotides are TGCGCCAGCAGCCAAGGGACAGGGGACGTGGATACGCAGTATTTT.

The table lists this clone with a count of one. V is TRBV4-1 and J is TRBJ1-2, with 9 positions matching TRBD1. V was pared by 4 bases and J by 5 bases, with 8 bases of the junction left unmatched. The germline CDR1 and CDR2 sequences are MGHRA and YSYEKL. The CDR3 loop spans 15 amino acids. CDR3 nucleotide sequence: TGCGCCAGCAGCCTAGGGGGACAGGGATGGTATGGCTACACCTTC. This gives the protein CASSLGGQGWYGYTF.